These 5 T cell receptor beta chains were sequenced from one sample in a study of regulatory dendritic cells for organ transplantation. Sorted subsets were CFSE-labeled and cultured four to six days with allogeneic dendritic cells. Assay: immunoSEQ multiplex PCR; the TCRdb copy retains only in-frame clones and omits some. The data hold around 20,000 clones, with 80% to 90% observed a single time. The antigens these receptors bind are not known. Sequenced input: naive CD4+ T cells from blood cultured with regulatory dendritic cells. The subset denotes: CD45RA+ naive T cells. These receptors all stem from a human donor in good health.

The gene calls are TRBV5-6 and TRBJ2-1, with D possibly matching TRBD2 (7 bases). The CDR3 length is 16 residues. Per the germline V gene, CDR1 is SGHDT and CDR2 is YYEEEE. Between the trimmed V and J ends, which lost 2 bases and 7 bases, there was a span of 19 bases. This CDR3 reads CASSLPGGLRRNEQFF. CDR3 DNA sequence: TGTGCCAGCAGCTTACCGGGGGGCCTAAGAAGGAATGAGCAGTTCTTC.

The sample holds one count of this clone. The V call is TRBV7-9, the J call TRBJ1-2; perhaps TRBD1 as D (6 bases). Trimming left V 1 base short and J 6 bases short, with 12 bases between. This CDR3 is 14 amino acids long. Germline V gene data show CDR1 as SEHNR and CDR2 as FQNEAQ (reference sequence). This chain's CDR3 is CASSLVGAPNGYTF. The CDR3 nucleotides read TGTGCCAGCAGCTTAGTGGGGGCCCCGAATGGCTACACCTTC. Variable domain in full (rest from reference TRBV7-9 and TRBJ1-2): DTGVSQNPRHKITKRGQNVTFRCDPISEHNRLYWYRQTLGQGPEFLTYFQNEAQLEKSRLLSDRFSAERPKGSFSTLEIQRTEQGDSAMYLCASSLVGAPNGYTFGSGTRLTVV.

The chain couples TRBV12-5 to TRBJ2-7, with D perhaps matching TRBD1 (6 bases). V lost 6 bases to trimming and J lost 3 bases, with 15 bases between them. Germline CDR1 reads LGHNT; CDR2 reads FRNRAP. The CDR3 extends over 14 amino acids. CDR3: CASGPGHGVYEQYF. CDR3 sequence (DNA): TGTGCTAGTGGCCCGGGACACGGCGTCTACGAGCAGTACTTC.

The chain is built from TRBV10-3 and TRBJ1-2; D is possibly TRBD1 (5 bases). Germline V CDR1 and CDR2: ENHRY, SYGVKD. This CDR3 has 16 residues. The germline V and J ends were trimmed by 1 base and 2 bases, with 14 bases remaining between them. The CDR3 DNA reads as TGTGCCATCAGTGAGTTCGTAACAGGCCGCAACTATGGCTACACCTTC. This sequence encodes CAISEFVTGRNYGYTF.

This chain connects TRBV19 to TRBJ1-1, with D tentatively TRBD1 (6 bases). The CDR3 length is 15 residues. Germline CDR1 is LNHDA and CDR2 is SQIVND (reference sequence). Between the trimmed V and J ends, which lost 3 bases and 6 bases, there was a span of 17 bases. Here the CDR3 DNA reads TGTGCCAGTAGTATCAGCAGGGGAGAGGGCGCTGAAGCTTTCTTT. It encodes CASSISRGEGAEAFF.